This T cell receptor (beta chain) is from a study of regulatory and conventional T cells in breast cancer. Germline V CDR1 and CDR2: SEHNR, FQNEAQ (reference sequence). Trimming shortened V by 5 bases and J by 9 bases, and 17 bases separated the two germline ends. This CDR3 has 15 residues. By share, this clonotype ranks as medium-sized (0.01 to 0.1%). TCRdb re-derived calls from the PCR reads in MiXCR, one entry per CDR3 protein. Among roughly 16,000 distinct CDR3 sequences, approximately 35% were seen once, and the ten largest hold 1.6%. The J gene is TRBJ1-6, the V gene TRBV7-9; D is perhaps TRBD1 (5 bases). Sequenced: conventional T cells from blood. The TCR was taken from a female donor in good health. DNA for the CDR3: TGTGCCAGCAGCCTAGGAGGGGCGGAGAGTTCACCCCTCCACTTT. It translates to CASSLGGAESSPLHF.